This T cell receptor beta chain was sequenced during a study of T cell responses to AZD1222 COVID-19 vaccine. Study as a whole: Pooling of second doses given at about 4 or about 12 weeks was done. General study results and limits: A rise in Spike-specific TCR breadth and depth followed two AZD1222 doses. CD4 TCRs associated with vaccination spanned spike, dominating at 160-218 and 743-854. Clonal diversity may have been underestimated, and the donors were mostly white British, with more females than males.

Sequencing used immunoSEQ multiplex PCR; TCRdb keeps in-frame clones, though not all of them. The repertoire holds roughly 150,000 clones, with roughly nine tenths as singletons. With respect to this clone: Its matching antigen is unknown.

Germline assignment: CDR1 MGHRA and CDR2 YSYEKL. V dropped 3 bases and J dropped 3 bases, with 14 bases sitting between them. There are 15 residues in the CDR3. The clonotype was recovered from an adult in good health. The chain couples TRBV4-1 to TRBJ1-2; possibly TRBD1 for D (5 bases). The starting material was peripheral blood, obtained on day 0 of AZD1222 vaccination. The CDR3 loop is CASSHPPGRHYGYTF. The DNA of the CDR3 is TGCGCCAGCAGCCATCCCCCGGGACGGCACTATGGCTACACCTTC.